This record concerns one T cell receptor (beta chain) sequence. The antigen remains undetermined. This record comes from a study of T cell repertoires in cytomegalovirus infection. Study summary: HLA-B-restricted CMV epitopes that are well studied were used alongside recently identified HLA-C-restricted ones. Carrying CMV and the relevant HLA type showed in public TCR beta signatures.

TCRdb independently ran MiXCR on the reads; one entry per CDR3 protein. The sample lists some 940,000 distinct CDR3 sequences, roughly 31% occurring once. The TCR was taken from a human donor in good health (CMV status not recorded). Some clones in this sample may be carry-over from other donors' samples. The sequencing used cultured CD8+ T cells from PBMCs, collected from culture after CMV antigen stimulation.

This CDR3 reads CASSSTSGGFGRTDTQYF. CDR3 nucleotide sequence: TGCGCCAGCAGCTCGACTAGCGGGGGCTTCGGTCGGACAGATACGCAGTATTTT. The gene calls are TRBV5-1 and TRBJ2-3; 12 bases map to TRBD2. The CDR3 has 18 amino acids. V lost 3 bases and J lost 3; bases outside the gene matches: 11. The germline V gene has CDR1 SGHRS and CDR2 YFSETQ.